The source of this T cell receptor beta chain is a study of identical twins. Findings and limits, study-wide: Fewer insertions marked abundant cord blood beta clonotypes; young adult naive trended weakly, memory not at all. Out-of-frame TCR alpha sharing observed in monozygotic twins exceeded model estimates.

TCRdb used MiXCR to reprocess the 5' RACE reads, holding one entry per CDR3 protein. The data contain some 210,000 distinct CDR3 sequences, more than 15% of them singletons. Between the trimmed V and J ends, which lost 1 base and 2 bases, there was a span of 10 bases. The CDR3 totals 15 residues. Germline CDR1 and CDR2: KGHDR and SFDVKD. Each donor was a healthy Caucasian. This clonotype has a handful of counts. What it recognizes is unknown. In addition, the sample was reused for a study of T cells expressing NK-cell markers. That report notes: It was sorted CD3+CD56+NKG2C+, CD3+CD56+NKG2C- and CD3+CD56-NKG2C+ T cells that supplied the TCR beta repertoires.

The sample consisted of CD8+ T cells sorted from blood. The TCR originated in a woman between 18 and 29 years old in good health. V gene TRBV24-1 combines with J gene TRBJ2-5; D might be TRBD2 (6 bases). CDR3 sequence: CATSDFGGGQETQYF. CDR3 nucleotide sequence: TGTGCCACCAGTGATTTCGGGGGAGGTCAAGAGACCCAGTACTTC.